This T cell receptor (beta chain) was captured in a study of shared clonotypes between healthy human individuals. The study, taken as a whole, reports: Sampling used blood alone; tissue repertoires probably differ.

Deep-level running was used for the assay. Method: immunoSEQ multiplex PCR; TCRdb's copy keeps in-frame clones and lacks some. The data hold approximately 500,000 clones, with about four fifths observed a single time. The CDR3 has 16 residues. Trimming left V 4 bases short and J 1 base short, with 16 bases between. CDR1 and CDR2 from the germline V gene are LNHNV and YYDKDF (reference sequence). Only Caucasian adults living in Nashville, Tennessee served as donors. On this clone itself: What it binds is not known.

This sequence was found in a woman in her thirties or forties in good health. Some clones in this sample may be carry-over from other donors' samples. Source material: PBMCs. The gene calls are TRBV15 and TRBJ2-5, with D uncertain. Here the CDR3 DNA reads TGTGCCACCAGCACCCCCAAGGAGACCCGCCAAGAGACCCAGTACTTC. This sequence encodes CATSTPKETRQETQYF.